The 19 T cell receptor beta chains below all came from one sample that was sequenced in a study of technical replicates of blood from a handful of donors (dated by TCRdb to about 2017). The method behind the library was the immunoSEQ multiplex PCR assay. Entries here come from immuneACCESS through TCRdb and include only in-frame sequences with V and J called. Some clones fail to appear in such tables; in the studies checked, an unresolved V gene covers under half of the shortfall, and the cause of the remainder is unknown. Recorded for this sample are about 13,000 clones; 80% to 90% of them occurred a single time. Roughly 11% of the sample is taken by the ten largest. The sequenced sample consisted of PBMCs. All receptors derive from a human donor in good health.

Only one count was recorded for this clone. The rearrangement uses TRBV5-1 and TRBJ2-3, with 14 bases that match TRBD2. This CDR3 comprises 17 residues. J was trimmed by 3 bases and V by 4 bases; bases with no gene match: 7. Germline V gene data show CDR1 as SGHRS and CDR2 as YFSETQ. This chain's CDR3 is CASSTPTSGRETDTQYF. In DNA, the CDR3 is TGCGCCAGCAGCACCCCGACTAGCGGGAGGGAAACAGATACGCAGTATTTT.

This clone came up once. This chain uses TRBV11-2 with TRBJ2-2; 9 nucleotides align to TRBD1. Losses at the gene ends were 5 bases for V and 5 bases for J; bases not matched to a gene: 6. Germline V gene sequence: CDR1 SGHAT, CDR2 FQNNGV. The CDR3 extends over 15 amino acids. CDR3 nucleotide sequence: TGTGCCAGCAGCAGAAGACAGGGGGAGACCGGGGAGCTGTTTTTT. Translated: CASSRRQGETGELFF.

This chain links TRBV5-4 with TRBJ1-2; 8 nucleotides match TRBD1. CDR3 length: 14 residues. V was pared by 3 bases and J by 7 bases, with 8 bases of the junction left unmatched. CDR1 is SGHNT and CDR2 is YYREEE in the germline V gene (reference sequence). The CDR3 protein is CASSSSSTGAGYTF. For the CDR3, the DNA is TGTGCCAGCAGCTCTTCTTCGACAGGGGCTGGCTACACCTTC.

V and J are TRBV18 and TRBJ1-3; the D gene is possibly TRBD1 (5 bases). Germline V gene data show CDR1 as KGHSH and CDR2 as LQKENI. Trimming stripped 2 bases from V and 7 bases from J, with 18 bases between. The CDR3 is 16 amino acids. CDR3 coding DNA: TGTGCCAGCTCACCAAATGGCCCCGTCCGGGGGAACACCATATATTTT. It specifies CASSPNGPVRGNTIYF. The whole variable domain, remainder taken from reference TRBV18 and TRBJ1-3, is NAGVMQNPRHLVRRRGQEARLRCSPMKGHSHVYWYRQLPEEGLKFMVYLQKENIIDESGMPKERFSAEFPKEGPSILRIQQVVRGDSAAYFCASSPNGPVRGNTIYFGEGSWLTVV.

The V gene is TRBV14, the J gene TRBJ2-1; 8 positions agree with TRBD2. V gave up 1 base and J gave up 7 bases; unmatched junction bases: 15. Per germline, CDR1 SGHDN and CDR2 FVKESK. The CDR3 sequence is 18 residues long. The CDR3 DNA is TGTGCCAGCAGCCAAGGTAATCTCCTAGCGGGCCTTGGGAATGAGCAGTTCTTC. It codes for CASSQGNLLAGLGNEQFF. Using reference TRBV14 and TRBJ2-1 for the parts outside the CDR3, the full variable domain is EAGVTQFPSHSVIEKGQTVTLRCDPISGHDNLYWYRRVMGKEIKFLLHFVKESKQDESGMPNNRFLAERTGGTYSTLKVQPAELEDSGVYFCASSQGNLLAGLGNEQFFGPGTRLTVL.

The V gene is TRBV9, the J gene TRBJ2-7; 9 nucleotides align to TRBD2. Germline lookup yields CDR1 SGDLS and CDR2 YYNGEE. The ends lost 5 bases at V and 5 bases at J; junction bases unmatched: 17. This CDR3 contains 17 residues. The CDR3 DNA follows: TGTGCCAGCAGTCGTGGGGTACCGGGACTAGCTTCCCACGAGCAGTACTTC. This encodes CASSRGVPGLASHEQYF.

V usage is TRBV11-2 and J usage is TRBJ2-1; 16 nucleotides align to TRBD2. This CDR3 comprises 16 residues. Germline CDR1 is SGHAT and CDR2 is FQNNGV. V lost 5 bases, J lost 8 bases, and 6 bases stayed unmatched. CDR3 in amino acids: CASSTGTSGRGDEQFF. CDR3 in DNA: TGTGCCAGCAGCACCGGGACTAGCGGGAGGGGGGATGAGCAGTTCTTC.

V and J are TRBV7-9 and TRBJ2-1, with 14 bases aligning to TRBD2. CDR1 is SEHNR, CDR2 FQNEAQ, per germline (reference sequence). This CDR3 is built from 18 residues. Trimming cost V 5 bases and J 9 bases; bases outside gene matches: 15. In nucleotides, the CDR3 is TGTGCCAGCAGCCACAAACCGGGACTAGCGGGAGTAAGGGGTGAGCAGTTCTTC. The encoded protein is CASSHKPGLAGVRGEQFF.

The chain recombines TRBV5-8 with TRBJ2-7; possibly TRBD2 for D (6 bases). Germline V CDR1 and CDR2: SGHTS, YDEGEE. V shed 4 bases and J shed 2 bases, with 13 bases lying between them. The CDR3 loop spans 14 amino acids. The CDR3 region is CASSQTGTAYEQYF. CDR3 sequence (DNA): TGTGCCAGCAGCCAAACCGGGACTGCCTACGAGCAGTACTTC.

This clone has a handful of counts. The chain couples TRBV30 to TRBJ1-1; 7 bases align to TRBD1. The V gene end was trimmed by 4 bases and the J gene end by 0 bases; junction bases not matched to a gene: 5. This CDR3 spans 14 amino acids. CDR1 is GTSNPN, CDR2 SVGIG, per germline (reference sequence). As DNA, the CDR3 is TGTGCCTGGACCCAGGGGGGTATGAACACTGAAGCTTTCTTT. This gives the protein CAWTQGGMNTEAFF.

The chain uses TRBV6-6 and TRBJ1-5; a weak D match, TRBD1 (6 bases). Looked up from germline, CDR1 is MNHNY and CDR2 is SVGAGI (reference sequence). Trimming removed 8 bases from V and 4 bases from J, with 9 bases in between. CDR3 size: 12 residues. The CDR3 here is CASAQGNQPQHF. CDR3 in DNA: TGTGCCAGCGCTCAGGGGAATCAGCCCCAGCATTTT.

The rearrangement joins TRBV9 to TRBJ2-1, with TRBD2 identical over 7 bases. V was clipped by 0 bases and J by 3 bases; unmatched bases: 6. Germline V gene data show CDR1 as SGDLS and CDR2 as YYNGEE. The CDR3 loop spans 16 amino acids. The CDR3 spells CASSVGPSGYYNEQFF. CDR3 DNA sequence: TGTGCCAGCAGCGTAGGGCCTAGCGGTTACTACAATGAGCAGTTCTTC.

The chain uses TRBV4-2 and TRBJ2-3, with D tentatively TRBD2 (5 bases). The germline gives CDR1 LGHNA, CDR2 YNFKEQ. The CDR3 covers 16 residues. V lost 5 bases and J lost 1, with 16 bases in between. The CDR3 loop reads CASSFSGLEGTDTQYF. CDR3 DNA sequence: TGTGCCAGCAGCTTTTCTGGACTGGAAGGCACAGATACGCAGTATTTT.

CDR3 in DNA: TGTGCCAGCAGCTTGACTAGCGGGAGGGCCGGGGAGCTGTTTTTT. It yields the protein CASSLTSGRAGELFF. This rearrangement joins TRBV7-8 to TRBJ2-2, with 14 positions matching TRBD2. V lost 3 bases to trimming and J lost 6 bases; unmatched junction nucleotides: 0. Germline CDR1 reads SGHVS; CDR2 reads FQNEAQ. The CDR3 has 15 amino acids.

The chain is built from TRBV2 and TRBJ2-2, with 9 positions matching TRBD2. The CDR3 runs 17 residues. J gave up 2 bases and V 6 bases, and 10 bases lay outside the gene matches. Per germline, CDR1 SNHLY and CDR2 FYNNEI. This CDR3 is CASSTPTSGLNTGELFF. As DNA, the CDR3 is TGTGCCAGCAGCACCCCGACTAGCGGTTTAAACACCGGGGAGCTGTTTTTT.

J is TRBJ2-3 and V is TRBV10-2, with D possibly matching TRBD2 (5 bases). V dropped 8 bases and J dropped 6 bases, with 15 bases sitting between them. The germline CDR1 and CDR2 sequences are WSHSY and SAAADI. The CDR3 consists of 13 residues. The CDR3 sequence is CASPIPSGDTQYF. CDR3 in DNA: TGCGCCAGCCCAATACCCTCGGGGGATACGCAGTATTTT.

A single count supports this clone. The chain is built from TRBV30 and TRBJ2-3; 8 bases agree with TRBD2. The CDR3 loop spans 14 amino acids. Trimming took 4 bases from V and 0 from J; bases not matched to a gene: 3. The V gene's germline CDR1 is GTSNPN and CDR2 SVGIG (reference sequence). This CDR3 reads CAWTIAGSTDTQYF. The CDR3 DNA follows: TGTGCCTGGACAATAGCGGGAAGCACAGATACGCAGTATTTT.

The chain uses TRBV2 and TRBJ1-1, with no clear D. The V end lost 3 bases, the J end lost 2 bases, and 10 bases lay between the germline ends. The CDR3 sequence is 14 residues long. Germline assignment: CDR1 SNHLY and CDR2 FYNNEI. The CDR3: CASSDQQTNTEAFF. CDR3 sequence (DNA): TGTGCCAGCAGTGACCAACAGACAAACACTGAAGCTTTCTTT.

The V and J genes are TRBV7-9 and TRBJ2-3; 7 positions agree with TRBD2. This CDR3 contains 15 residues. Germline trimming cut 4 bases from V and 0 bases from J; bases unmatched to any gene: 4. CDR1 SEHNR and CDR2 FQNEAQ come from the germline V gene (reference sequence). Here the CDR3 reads CASSSPSGSTDTQYF. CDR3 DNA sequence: TGTGCCAGCAGCTCTCCTAGCGGAAGCACAGATACGCAGTATTTT.